What follows is one T cell receptor beta chain and its context. Trimming took 4 bases from V and 10 from J; bases not matched to a gene: 12. Germline V gives CDR1 SNHLY, CDR2 FYNNEI. This CDR3 comprises 16 residues. Some clones are missing from TCRdb's copy, which holds only in-frame ones; the method was immunoSEQ multiplex PCR. The repertoire consists of approximately 95,000 clones, with approximately 95% occurring once and the leading ten covering 0.34%. The sample belongs to a study of technical replicates of blood from a few donors. What was sequenced was T cells isolated from PBMCs. The receptor was derived from a human donor in good health. This chain links TRBV2 with TRBJ1-6, with 8 nucleotides matching TRBD1. The CDR3 coding sequence is TGTGCCAGCAGTGGACTTGGACAGGGACACGCGTCACCCCTCCACTTT. This encodes CASSGLGQGHASPLHF.